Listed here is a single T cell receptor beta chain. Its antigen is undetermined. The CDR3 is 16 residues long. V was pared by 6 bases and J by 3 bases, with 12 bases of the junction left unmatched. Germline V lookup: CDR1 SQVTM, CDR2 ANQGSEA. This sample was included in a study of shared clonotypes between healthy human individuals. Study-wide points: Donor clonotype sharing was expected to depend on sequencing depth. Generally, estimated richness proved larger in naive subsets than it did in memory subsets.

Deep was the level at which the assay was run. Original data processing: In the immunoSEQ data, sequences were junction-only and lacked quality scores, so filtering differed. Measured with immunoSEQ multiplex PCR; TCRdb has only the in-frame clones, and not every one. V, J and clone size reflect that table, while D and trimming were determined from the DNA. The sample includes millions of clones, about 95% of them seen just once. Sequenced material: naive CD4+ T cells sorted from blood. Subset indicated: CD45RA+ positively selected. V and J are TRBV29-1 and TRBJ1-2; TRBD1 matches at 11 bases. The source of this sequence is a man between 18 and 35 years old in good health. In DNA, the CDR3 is TGCAGCGTGGTGCAAGGACAGGGGGCTTTTGACTATGGCTACACCTTC. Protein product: CSVVQGQGAFDYGYTF.